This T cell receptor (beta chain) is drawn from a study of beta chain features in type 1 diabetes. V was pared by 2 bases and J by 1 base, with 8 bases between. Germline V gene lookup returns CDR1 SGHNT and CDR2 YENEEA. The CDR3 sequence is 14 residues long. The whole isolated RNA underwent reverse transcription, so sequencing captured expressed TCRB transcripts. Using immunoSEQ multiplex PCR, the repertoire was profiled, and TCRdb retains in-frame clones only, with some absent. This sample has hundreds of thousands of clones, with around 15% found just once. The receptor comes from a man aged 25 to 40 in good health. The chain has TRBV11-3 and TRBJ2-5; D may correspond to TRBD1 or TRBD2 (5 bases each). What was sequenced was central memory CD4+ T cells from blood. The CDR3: CASSLIGTQETQYF. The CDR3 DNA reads TGTGCCAGCAGCTTAATCGGGACCCAAGAGACCCAGTACTTC.